Listed below are T cell receptor beta chains from one sample, sequenced in a study of cytomegalovirus exposure and HLA in healthy donors. Assay: immunoSEQ multiplex PCR; the TCRdb copy retains only in-frame clones and omits some. The sample gives about 180,000 clones, around four fifths of which show up once; 1.5% to 2% is in the top ten. Sequencing was performed on PBMCs. The receptors derive from a woman in her twenties or thirties in good health and CMV-seronegative. Each CDR3 is given with its conserved first and last residue. The D gene is left open where the match is weak. Not all rows give a size; the values are once, few, many and, for expanded clones, a class.

j_call | clone_size | v_call | d_call | cdr3_nt | cdr3_aa
TRBJ1-5 | NA | TRBV12-5 | TRBD1 | TGTGCTAGTGGTTTGGGAAGACAGGGGCTTGTGAGTGGCAATCAGCCCCAGCATTTT | CASGLGRQGLVSGNQPQHF
TRBJ2-1 | NA | TRBV4-3 | NA | TGCGCCAGCAGCCAACAAGTCAGGGCAATTTTGAGTTCCTACAATGAGCAGTTCTTC | CASSQQVRAILSSYNEQFF
TRBJ2-6 | NA | TRBV4-2 | NA | TGTGCCAGCAGCCGAGAGACAGGACCTAGCTCTGGGGCCAACGTCCTGACTTTC | CASSRETGPSSGANVLTF
TRBJ2-3 | NA | TRBV2 | NA | TGTGCCAGCAGTGCTCTAGATACGCAGTATTTT | CASSALDTQYF
TRBJ2-5 | NA | TRBV7-3 | NA | TGTGCCAGCAGCCCAGGGATTGCGGAGACCCAGTACTTC | CASSPGIAETQYF
TRBJ2-7 | once | TRBV21-1 | NA | TGTGCCAGCGCTGGAGGGGGCGGTTGGGGCCACGAGCAGTACTTC | CASAGGGGWGHEQYF
TRBJ2-1 | NA | TRBV4-3 | NA | TGCGCCAGCAGCCAAGATAATCTAGTTTACAATGAGCAGTTCTTC | CASSQDNLVYNEQFF
TRBJ2-5 | NA | TRBV29-1 | NA | TGCAGCGCAGGGGTAGAGACCCAGTACTTC | CSAGVETQYF
TRBJ2-7 | NA | TRBV6-6 | NA | TGTGCCAGCAAATGGGAGGCCTACGAGCAGTACTTC | CASKWEAYEQYF
TRBJ2-1 | NA | TRBV29-1 | NA | TGCAGCGTTGGGGAGGCCAGCAATGAGCAGTTCTTC | CSVGEASNEQFF
TRBJ2-3 | few | TRBV5-1 | NA | TGCGCCAGCAGCTTGGCCGGCGGCGCTAGCACAGATACGCAGTATTTT | CASSLAGGASTDTQYF
TRBJ1-1 | NA | TRBV12-5 | NA | TGTGCTAGTGGTTTGGTAGCGGGCAGACTGAACACTGAAGCTTTCTTT | CASGLVAGRLNTEAFF
TRBJ1-5 | NA | TRBV7-9 | TRBD1 | TGTGCCAGCAGCTTAGCAGGGGGCGGGAATCAGCCCCAGCATTTT | CASSLAGGGNQPQHF
TRBJ2-3 | NA | TRBV5-1 | NA | TGCGCCAGCAGCTCGGTGCCCACCGGGGGTAGCAAGGGTTTTGTTACGCAGTATTTT | CASSSVPTGGSKGFVTQYF
TRBJ1-5 | few | TRBV6-4 | TRBD1 | TGTGCCAGCGAAGTTATTCGGACAGGGGAGGGCAATCAGCCCCAGCATTTT | CASEVIRTGEGNQPQHF
TRBJ2-5 | NA | TRBV5-1 | TRBD1 | TGCGCCAGCAGCTTAGGGACAGGGTTATCGGGGCAAGAGACCCAGTACTTC | CASSLGTGLSGQETQYF
TRBJ1-2 | few | TRBV29-1 | NA | TGCAGCGTCCGGGACACCCATTTCCTCTATGGCTACACCTTC | CSVRDTHFLYGYTF
TRBJ2-7 | NA | TRBV5-6 | NA | TGTGCCAGCAGCTTCTCGGGCGAGCAGTACTTC | CASSFSGEQYF
TRBJ1-2 | once | TRBV28 | NA | TGTGCCAGCAGTGCTGGGCAGGGTGTTATGTCTCTTGGCTACACCTTC | CASSAGQGVMSLGYTF
TRBJ1-3 | NA | TRBV28 | NA | TGTGCCAGCAGCCCATCAGGGGTCTCTGGAAACACCATATATTTT | CASSPSGVSGNTIYF
TRBJ2-7 | few | TRBV4-3 | TRBD1 | TGCGCCAGCAGCCTGACAGGGATGAACGAGCAGTACTTC | CASSLTGMNEQYF
TRBJ1-2 | once | TRBV5-4 | NA | TGTGCCAGCAGCTTGGGGGGGCAGGGGTATGGCTACACCTTC | CASSLGGQGYGYTF
TRBJ2-5 | once | TRBV2 | TRBD1 | TGTGCCAGCAGTTCTCGGACAGGGCAAGAGACCCAGTACTTC | CASSSRTGQETQYF
TRBJ1-5 | NA | TRBV5-1 | NA | TGCGCCAGCAGCTTGGACGACAGGACGTATGGGCCCCAGCATTTT | CASSLDDRTYGPQHF